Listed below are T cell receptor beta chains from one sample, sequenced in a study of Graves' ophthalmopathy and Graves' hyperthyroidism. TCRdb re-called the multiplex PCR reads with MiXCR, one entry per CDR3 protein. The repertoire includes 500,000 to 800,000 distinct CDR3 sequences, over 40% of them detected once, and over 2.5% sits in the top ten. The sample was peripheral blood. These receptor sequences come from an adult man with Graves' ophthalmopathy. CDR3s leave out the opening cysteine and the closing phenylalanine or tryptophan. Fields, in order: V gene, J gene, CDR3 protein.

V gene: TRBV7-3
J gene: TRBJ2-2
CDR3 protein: ASSFGSGRAVAGELF

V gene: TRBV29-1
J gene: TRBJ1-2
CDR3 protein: SVEGGAGYGYT

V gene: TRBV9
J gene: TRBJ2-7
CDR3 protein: ASNPTGSSYEQY

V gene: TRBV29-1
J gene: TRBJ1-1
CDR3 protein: SRARGRGTEAF

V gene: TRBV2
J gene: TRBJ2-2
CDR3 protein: ASSELGQGFGELF

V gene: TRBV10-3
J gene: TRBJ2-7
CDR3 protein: AISGRDTSYEQY

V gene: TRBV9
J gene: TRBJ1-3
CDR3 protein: ASSLGGGSSGNTIY

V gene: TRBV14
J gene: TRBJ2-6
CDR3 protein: ASSQGDGGNVLT

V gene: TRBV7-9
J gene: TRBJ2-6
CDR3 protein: ASSPSVGPTPYSGANVLT

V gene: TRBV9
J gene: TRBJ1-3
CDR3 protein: ASSSPGGQGTSGNTIY

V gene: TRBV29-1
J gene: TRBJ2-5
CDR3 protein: SGEMLAGETQY

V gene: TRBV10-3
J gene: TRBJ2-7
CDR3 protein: AISVGTGSDEQY

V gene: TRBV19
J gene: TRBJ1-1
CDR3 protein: ASSKFGFGTEAF

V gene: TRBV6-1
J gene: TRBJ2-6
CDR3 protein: ASLPGTGGLRSSGANVLT

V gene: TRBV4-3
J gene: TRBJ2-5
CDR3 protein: ASSQVWDRGETQY

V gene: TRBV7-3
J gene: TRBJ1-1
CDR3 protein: ASSPQGGDTEAF

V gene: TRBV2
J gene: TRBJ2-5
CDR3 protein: ASSMSRVQETQY

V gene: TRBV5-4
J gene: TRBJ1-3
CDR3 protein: ASSRGDSSGNTIY

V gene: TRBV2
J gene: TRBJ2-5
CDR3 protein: ASTQDPTGVVETQY

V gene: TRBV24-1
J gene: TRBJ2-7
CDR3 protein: ATSDLLVVAGFEQY

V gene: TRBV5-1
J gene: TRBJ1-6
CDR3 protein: ASTLRDNSPLH

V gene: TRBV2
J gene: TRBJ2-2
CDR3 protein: ASSLGASGGTGELF

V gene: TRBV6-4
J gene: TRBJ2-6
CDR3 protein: ASSLGSGASGANVLI

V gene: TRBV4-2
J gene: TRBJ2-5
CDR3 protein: ASSQGYGQNGETQY

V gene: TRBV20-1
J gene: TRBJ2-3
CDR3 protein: SAPTSAADTQY

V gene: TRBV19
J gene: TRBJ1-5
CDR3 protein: ASSIGGGYSNQPQH

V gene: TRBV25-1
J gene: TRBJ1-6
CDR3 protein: ASSPGQPKRYSPLH

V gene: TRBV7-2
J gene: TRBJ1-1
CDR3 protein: ASSSDFTYRGLNTEAF

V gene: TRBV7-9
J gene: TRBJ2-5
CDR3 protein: ASSLMESKETQY

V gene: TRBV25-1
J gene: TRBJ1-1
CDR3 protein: ASSASRVGEAF

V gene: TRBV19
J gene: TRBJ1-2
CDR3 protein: ASSIGHGHYGYT

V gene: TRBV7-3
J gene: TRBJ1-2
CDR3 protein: ASSLSGRGNYGYT

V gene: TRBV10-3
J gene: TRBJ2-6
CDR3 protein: AISGGMSNGANVLT

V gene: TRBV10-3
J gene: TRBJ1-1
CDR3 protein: ASSEALQGPYTEAF

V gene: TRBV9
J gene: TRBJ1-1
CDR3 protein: ASSPGLMNTEAF

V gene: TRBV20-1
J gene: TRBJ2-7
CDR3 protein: STRTSDSYEQY

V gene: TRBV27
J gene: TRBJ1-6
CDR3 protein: ASSLYFNSPLH

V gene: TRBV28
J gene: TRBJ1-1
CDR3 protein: ASSSFFGTNVRTEAF

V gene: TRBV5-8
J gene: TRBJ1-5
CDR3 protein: ASSLVRGSQPQH

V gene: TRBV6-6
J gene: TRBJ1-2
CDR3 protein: ATQQGAFNGYT

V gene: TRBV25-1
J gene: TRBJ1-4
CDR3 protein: ASSAAGGQGGRKLF

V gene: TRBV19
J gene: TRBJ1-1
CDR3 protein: ASSMTRRERGAF

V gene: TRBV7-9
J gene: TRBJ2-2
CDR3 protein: ASGQQGLGANVLTFGAGELF

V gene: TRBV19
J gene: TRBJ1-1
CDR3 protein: ASSTPGQGHTEAF

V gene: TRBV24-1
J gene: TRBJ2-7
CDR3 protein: ATIQKEGLDEQY

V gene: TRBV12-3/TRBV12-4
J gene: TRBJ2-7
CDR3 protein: ASSEDYTYEQY